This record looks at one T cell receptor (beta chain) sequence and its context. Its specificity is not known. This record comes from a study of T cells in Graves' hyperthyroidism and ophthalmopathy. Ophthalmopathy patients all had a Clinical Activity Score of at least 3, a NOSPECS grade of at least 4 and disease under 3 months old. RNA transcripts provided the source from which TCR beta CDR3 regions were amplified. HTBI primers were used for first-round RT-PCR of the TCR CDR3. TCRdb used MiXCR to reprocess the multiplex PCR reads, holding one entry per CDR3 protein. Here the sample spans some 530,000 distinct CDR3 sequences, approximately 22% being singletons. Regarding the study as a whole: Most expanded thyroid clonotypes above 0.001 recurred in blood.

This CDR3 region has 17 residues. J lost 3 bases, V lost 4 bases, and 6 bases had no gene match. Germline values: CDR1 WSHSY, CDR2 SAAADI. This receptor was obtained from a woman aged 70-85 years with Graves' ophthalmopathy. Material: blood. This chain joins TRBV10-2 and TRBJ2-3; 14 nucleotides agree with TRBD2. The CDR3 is CASSGIGTSGRTDTQYF. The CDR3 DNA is TGCGCCAGCAGTGGGATAGGGACTAGCGGGAGAACAGATACGCAGTATTTT.